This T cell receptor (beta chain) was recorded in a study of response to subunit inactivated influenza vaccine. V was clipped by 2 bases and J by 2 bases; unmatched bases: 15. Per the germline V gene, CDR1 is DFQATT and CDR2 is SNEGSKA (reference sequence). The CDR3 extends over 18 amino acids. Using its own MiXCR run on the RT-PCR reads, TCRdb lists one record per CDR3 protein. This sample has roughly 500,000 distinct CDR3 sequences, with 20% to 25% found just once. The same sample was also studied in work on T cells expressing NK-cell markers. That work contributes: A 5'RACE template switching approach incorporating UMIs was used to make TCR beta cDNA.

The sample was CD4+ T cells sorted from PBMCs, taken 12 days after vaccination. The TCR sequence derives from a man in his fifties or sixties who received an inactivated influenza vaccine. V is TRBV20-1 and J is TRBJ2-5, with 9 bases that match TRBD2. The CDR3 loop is CSARPQLGASGTQETQYF. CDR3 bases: TGCAGTGCTAGACCCCAACTTGGGGCTAGCGGGACACAAGAGACCCAGTACTTC.